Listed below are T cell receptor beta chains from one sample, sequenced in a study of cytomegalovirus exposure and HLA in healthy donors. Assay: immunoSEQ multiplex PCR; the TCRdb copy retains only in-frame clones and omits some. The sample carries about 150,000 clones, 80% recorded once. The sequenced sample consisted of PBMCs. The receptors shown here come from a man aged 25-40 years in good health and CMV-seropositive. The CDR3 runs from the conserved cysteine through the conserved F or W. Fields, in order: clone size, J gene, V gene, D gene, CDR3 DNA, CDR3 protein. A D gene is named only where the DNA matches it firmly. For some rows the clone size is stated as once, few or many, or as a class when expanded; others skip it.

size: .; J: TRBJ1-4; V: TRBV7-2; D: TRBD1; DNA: TGTGCCAGCAGCCTTCGACCAGGGGGAACTAATGAAAAACTGTTTTTT; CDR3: CASSLRPGGTNEKLFF
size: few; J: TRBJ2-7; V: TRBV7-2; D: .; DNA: TGTGCCAGCAGCTTCGTACAGGGAAGCTCCTACGAGCAGTACTTC; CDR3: CASSFVQGSSYEQYF
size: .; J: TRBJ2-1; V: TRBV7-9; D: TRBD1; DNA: TGTGCCAGCAGCTCGGGACAGGGCAGGTCATACAATGAGCAGTTCTTC; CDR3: CASSSGQGRSYNEQFF
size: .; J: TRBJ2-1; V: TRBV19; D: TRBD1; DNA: TGTGCCAGTAGTACGGCTGACAGGGGGCTCGATGAGCAGTTCTTC; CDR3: CASSTADRGLDEQFF
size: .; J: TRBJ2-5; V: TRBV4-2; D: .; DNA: TGTGCCAGCAGCCAAGATGCGGGGCGGATCCGACAAGAGACCCAGTACTTC; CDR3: CASSQDAGRIRQETQYF
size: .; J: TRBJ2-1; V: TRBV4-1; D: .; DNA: TGCGCCAGCAGCCAAGGGTCCACGAGGTCTTGGAATGAGCAGTTCTTC; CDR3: CASSQGSTRSWNEQFF
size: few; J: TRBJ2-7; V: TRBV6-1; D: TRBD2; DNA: TGTGCCAGCAGTGAAGGTCCTAGCGGGAGTGGGTACGAGCAGTACTTC; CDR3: CASSEGPSGSGYEQYF
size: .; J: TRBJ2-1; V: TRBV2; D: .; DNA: TGTGCCAGCAGTGATGACAGTTACAATGAGCAGTTCTTC; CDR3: CASSDDSYNEQFF
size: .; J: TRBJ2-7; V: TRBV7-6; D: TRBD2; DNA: TGTGCCAGCAGCTTGACCCGGGGGGACTTCTACGAGCAGTACTTC; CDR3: CASSLTRGDFYEQYF
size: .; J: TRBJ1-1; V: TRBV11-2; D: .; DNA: TGTGCCAGCAGCCTATGGGCCGACGGAACTGAAGCTTTCTTT; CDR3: CASSLWADGTEAFF
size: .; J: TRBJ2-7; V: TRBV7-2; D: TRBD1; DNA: TGTGCCAGCAGCCCAGACAGGGGCAACTCCTACGAGCAGTACTTC; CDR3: CASSPDRGNSYEQYF
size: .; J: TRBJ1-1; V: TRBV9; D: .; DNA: TGTGCCAGCAGCCCGAGAGGACACATGAACACTGAAGCTTTCTTT; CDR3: CASSPRGHMNTEAFF
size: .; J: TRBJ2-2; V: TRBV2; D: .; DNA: TGTGCCAGCGCGGGTCTTGCAGGTCCTAACACCGGGGAGCTGTTTTTT; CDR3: CASAGLAGPNTGELFF
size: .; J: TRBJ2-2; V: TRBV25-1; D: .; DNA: TGTGCCAGCCTTAGCGGAGTCGCGAACACCGGGGAGCTGTTTTTT; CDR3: CASLSGVANTGELFF
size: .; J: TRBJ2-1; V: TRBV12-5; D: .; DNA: TGTGCTAGTGGTTTGGCCTTCGGGGCCTACAATGAGCAGTTCTTC; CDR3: CASGLAFGAYNEQFF
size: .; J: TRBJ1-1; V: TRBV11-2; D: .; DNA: TGTGCCAGCAGCTATGGCCTGAGGACTGAAGCTTTCTTT; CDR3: CASSYGLRTEAFF
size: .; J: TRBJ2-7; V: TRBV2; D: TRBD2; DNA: TGTGCCAGCAGTGAGTCTAGCGGGACCCACTCCTACGAGCAGTACTTC; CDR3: CASSESSGTHSYEQYF
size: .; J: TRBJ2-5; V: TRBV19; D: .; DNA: TGTGCCAGTAGTATTCGGGGGACCCAGTACTTC; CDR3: CASSIRGTQYF
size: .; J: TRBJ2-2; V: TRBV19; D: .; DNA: TGTGCCAGTAGTATGGCCCGAAACACCGGGGAGCTGTTTTTT; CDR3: CASSMARNTGELFF
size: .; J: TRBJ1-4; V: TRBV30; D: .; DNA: TGTGCCTGGAGCCGGACTAATGAAAAACTGTTTTTT; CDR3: CAWSRTNEKLFF
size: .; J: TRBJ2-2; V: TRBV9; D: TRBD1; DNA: TGTGCCAGCAGCGCTCCGGGACAGAGCGGCCTGTTGAACACCGGGGAGCTGTTTTTT; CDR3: CASSAPGQSGLLNTGELFF
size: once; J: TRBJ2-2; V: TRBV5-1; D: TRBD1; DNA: TGCGCCAGCACCCGGGGGACAGGCCGCACCGGGGAGCTGTTTTTT; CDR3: CASTRGTGRTGELFF